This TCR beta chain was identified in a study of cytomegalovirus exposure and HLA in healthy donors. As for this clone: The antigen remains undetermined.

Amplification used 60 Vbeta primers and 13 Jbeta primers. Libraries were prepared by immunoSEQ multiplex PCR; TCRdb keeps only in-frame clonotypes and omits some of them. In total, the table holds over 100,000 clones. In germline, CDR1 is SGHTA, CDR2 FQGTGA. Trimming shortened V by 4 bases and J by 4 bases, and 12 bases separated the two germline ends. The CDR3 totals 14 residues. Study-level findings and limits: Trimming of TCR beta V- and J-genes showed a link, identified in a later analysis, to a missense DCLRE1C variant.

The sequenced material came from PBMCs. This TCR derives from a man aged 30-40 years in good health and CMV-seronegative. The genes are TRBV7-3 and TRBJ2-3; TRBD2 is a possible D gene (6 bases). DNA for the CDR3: TGTGCCAGCAGCTCCTCCGGGACTTCAGATACGCAGTATTTT. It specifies CASSSSGTSDTQYF.